These T cell receptor beta chains were read from a single sample in a study of blood T cells in healthy people across ages. TCRdb reanalysed the 5' RACE reads using MiXCR and keeps one entry per CDR3 protein. The sample shows 600,000 to 900,000 distinct CDR3 sequences, roughly 26% of them seen only once. In addition, the sample was reused for a study of T cells of mothers and their children.

Sequences were obtained from blood. These receptors originate from a boy younger than 18 in good health. Each CDR3 is given with its conserved first and last residue. The D gene is left open where the match is weak. Not all rows give a size; the values are once, few, many and, for expanded clones, a class.

NA TRBJ2-3 TRBV24-1 TRBD1 CATSDFTGTGGADTQYF TGTGCCACCAGTGATTTCACCGGGACAGGGGGCGCAGATACGCAGTATTTT
few TRBJ1-2 TRBV5-1 NA CASSLDADGGYGYTF TGCGCCAGCAGCTTGGATGCGGACGGGGGCTATGGCTACACCTTC
NA TRBJ2-3 TRBV5-1 TRBD2 CASSPRWGGGRDTQYF TGCGCCAGCAGCCCCAGGTGGGGGGGTGGCCGAGATACGCAGTATTTT
NA TRBJ2-7 TRBV6-6 NA CASAPQGPYEQYF TGTGCCAGCGCCCCACAGGGACCCTACGAGCAGTACTTC
NA TRBJ1-2 TRBV5-5 TRBD1 CASSPRSGGFYGYTF TGTGCCAGCAGCCCCCGGTCAGGGGGTTTCTATGGCTACACCTTC
NA TRBJ1-2 TRBV20-1 TRBD1 CSAPWTGANYGYTF TGCAGTGCTCCCTGGACAGGGGCTAACTATGGCTACACCTTC
NA TRBJ2-3 TRBV9 NA CASSPSRARTDTQYF TGTGCCAGCAGTCCCTCCCGGGCCCGCACAGATACGCAGTATTTT
many TRBJ1-5 TRBV7-8 NA CASSLVDQPQHF TGTGCCAGCAGCTTAGTCGATCAGCCCCAGCATTTT
NA TRBJ2-5 TRBV12-3/TRBV12-4 NA CASSSGTRGAETQYF TGTGCCAGCAGTTCAGGGACAAGGGGCGCGGAGACCCAGTACTTC
NA TRBJ2-5 TRBV5-1 NA CASRFAARETQYF TGCGCCAGCAGGTTCGCAGCCAGAGAGACCCAGTACTTC
NA TRBJ2-5 TRBV9 NA CASSVAVEQETQYF TGTGCCAGCAGCGTAGCGGTAGAACAAGAGACCCAGTACTTC
NA TRBJ1-2 TRBV6-6 NA CASSGGGPYGYTF TGTGCCAGCAGTGGGGGGGGACCGTATGGCTACACCTTC
NA TRBJ2-5 TRBV20-1 NA CSARDARAPRRTQYF TGCAGTGCTAGAGACGCCCGGGCTCCAAGGAGGACCCAGTACTTC
NA TRBJ1-1 TRBV10-3 NA CAIKGSDRNTEAFF TGTGCCATCAAGGGCTCAGATAGGAACACTGAAGCTTTCTTT
NA TRBJ1-5 TRBV7-9 NA CASSLDAGRIDQPQHF TGTGCCAGCAGCTTAGATGCAGGGAGGATTGATCAGCCCCAGCATTTT
NA TRBJ2-5 TRBV7-2 TRBD2 CASSVWTSGRGAQYF TGTGCCAGCAGCGTATGGACTAGCGGGAGGGGGGCCCAGTACTTC
few TRBJ1-1 TRBV7-3 NA CASSLASLTGMSTEAFF TGTGCCAGCAGCTTAGCCTCTCTCACAGGGATGAGCACTGAAGCTTTCTTT
few TRBJ1-1 TRBV29-1 TRBD1 CSADRDNTEAFF TGCAGCGCTGACAGGGATAACACTGAAGCTTTCTTT
few TRBJ2-7 TRBV3-1 NA CASSLWADYEQYF TGTGCCAGCAGCCTCTGGGCTGACTACGAGCAGTACTTC
few TRBJ2-2 TRBV3-1 NA CASTQGGNTGELFF TGTGCCAGCACTCAGGGGGGGAACACCGGGGAGCTGTTTTTT
NA TRBJ2-7 TRBV5-1 NA CASSLAQAELYEQYF TGCGCCAGCAGCTTGGCACAGGCTGAGCTTTACGAGCAGTACTTC
NA TRBJ2-5 TRBV28 NA CASSLNPGGQETQYF TGTGCCAGCAGTTTAAATCCCGGAGGGCAAGAGACCCAGTACTTC
NA TRBJ2-5 TRBV6-5 NA CASSPNPWGLGETQYF TGTGCCAGCAGTCCAAACCCGTGGGGCTTGGGGGAGACCCAGTACTTC
NA TRBJ2-5 TRBV10-3 NA CAIGGGRDHQEAQYF TGTGCCATCGGGGGCGGGCGGGACCACCAAGAGGCCCAGTACTTC
few TRBJ2-1 TRBV6-5 TRBD2 CASSPGTRVNEQFF TGTGCCAGCAGCCCCGGGACTAGGGTCAATGAGCAGTTCTTC
NA TRBJ2-2 TRBV20-1 NA CSAPDRQNTGELFF TGCAGTGCCCCCGACAGGCAGAACACCGGGGAGCTGTTTTTT
NA TRBJ1-4 TRBV7-9 NA CASSLGYGLFF TGTGCCAGCAGCTTAGGCTATGGACTGTTTTTT
NA TRBJ1-5 TRBV12-3/TRBV12-4 NA CASSLKTDEPQHF TGTGCCAGCAGTCTCAAGACAGATGAGCCCCAGCATTTT
few TRBJ2-7 TRBV15 NA CATSKAGRDYEQYF TGTGCCACCAGCAAGGCAGGGCGGGACTACGAGCAGTACTTC
few TRBJ1-1 TRBV4-1 NA CASSHGRGPNTEAFF TGCGCCAGCAGCCACGGCCGGGGGCCGAACACTGAAGCTTTCTTT
NA TRBJ1-1 TRBV10-3 NA CAISEISLGTEAFF TGTGCCATCAGTGAGATTTCCCTGGGCACTGAAGCTTTCTTT